Listed below are T cell receptor beta chains from one sample, sequenced in a study. MiXCR, run by TCRdb on the RT-PCR reads, gives a single entry per CDR3 protein. The sample has around 700,000 distinct CDR3 sequences, approximately 14% seen once. Material: memory CD4+ T cells from blood. The receptors stem from a female donor in good health, serving as a healthy control. Both conserved end residues are part of each CDR3. The order of the fields is D gene, J gene, V gene, clone size, CDR3 DNA, CDR3 protein. D genes are given only for firm matches. Not every row has a clone size; where given, it reads once, few, many or a size class.

D gene: TRBD1; J gene: TRBJ1-5; V gene: TRBV20-1; clone size: few; CDR3 DNA: TGCAGTGCTAGTCGGTCAGGGGGCTATAGCAATCAGCCCCAGCATTTT; CDR3 protein: CSASRSGGYSNQPQHF
D gene: NA; J gene: TRBJ2-1; V gene: TRBV4-2; clone size: NA; CDR3 DNA: TGTGCCAGCAGCCAAGTTGGTCGGGATGTGAATGAGCAGTTCTTC; CDR3 protein: CASSQVGRDVNEQFF
D gene: TRBD1; J gene: TRBJ1-2; V gene: TRBV20-1; clone size: few; CDR3 DNA: TGCAGTGCTAAAACTATAGGACAGGGGGCCGGCTATGGCTACACCTTC; CDR3 protein: CSAKTIGQGAGYGYTF
D gene: TRBD2; J gene: TRBJ2-7; V gene: TRBV5-6; clone size: many; CDR3 DNA: TGTGCCAGCAGCGTTACTAGCGGGTATATCGACGAGCAGTACTTC; CDR3 protein: CASSVTSGYIDEQYF
D gene: TRBD1; J gene: TRBJ1-1; V gene: TRBV12-3/TRBV12-4; clone size: NA; CDR3 DNA: TGTGCCAGCAGTTTAGTCAGGGGGACTGAAGCTTTCTTT; CDR3 protein: CASSLVRGTEAFF
D gene: NA; J gene: TRBJ1-6; V gene: TRBV7-9; clone size: few; CDR3 DNA: TGTGCCAGCAGCTTAGTCCAGGGCTCAAGCTCACCCCTCCACTTT; CDR3 protein: CASSLVQGSSSPLHF
D gene: TRBD2; J gene: TRBJ2-5; V gene: TRBV11-3; clone size: few; CDR3 DNA: TGTGCCAGCAGCAGAGGTGGGGCGGGAGATTACGAGACCCAGTACTTC; CDR3 protein: CASSRGGAGDYETQYF
D gene: TRBD2; J gene: TRBJ2-5; V gene: TRBV6-6; clone size: many; CDR3 DNA: TGTGCCAGCAGTCGCGGGAGCGGACAAGAGACCCAGTACTTC; CDR3 protein: CASSRGSGQETQYF
D gene: NA; J gene: TRBJ2-7; V gene: TRBV20-1; clone size: many; CDR3 DNA: TGCAGTGCTAAAGTCAGCTCCTACGAGCAGTACTTC; CDR3 protein: CSAKVSSYEQYF
D gene: TRBD1; J gene: TRBJ2-7; V gene: TRBV10-3; clone size: NA; CDR3 DNA: TGTGCCAGCGAGAAACAGGGGGCTGAAGGCGAGCAGTACTTC; CDR3 protein: CASEKQGAEGEQYF
D gene: TRBD2; J gene: TRBJ2-1; V gene: TRBV7-2; clone size: many; CDR3 DNA: TGTGCCAGCAGCACAACTAGCGGGAGGGACGGTGAGCAGTTCTTC; CDR3 protein: CASSTTSGRDGEQFF
D gene: NA; J gene: TRBJ1-1; V gene: TRBV6-1; clone size: once; CDR3 DNA: TGTGCCAGCAGTGAAGTGGGGGGACCCACTGAAGCTTTCTTT; CDR3 protein: CASSEVGGPTEAFF
D gene: NA; J gene: TRBJ2-7; V gene: TRBV7-3; clone size: NA; CDR3 DNA: TGTGCCAGCAGCTCAACACAGAGGTCCGAGCAGTACTTC; CDR3 protein: CASSSTQRSEQYF
D gene: NA; J gene: TRBJ2-2; V gene: TRBV29-1; clone size: few; CDR3 DNA: TGCAGCGTTCTGGCGGGGGCCATGTTCGGGGGGGAGCTGTTTTTT; CDR3 protein: CSVLAGAMFGGELFF
D gene: NA; J gene: TRBJ2-1; V gene: TRBV18; clone size: few; CDR3 DNA: TGTGCCAGCTCACCCTATGTAGGCTCCTACAATGAGCAGTTCTTC; CDR3 protein: CASSPYVGSYNEQFF
D gene: NA; J gene: TRBJ2-2; V gene: TRBV24-1; clone size: few; CDR3 DNA: TGTGCCACCAGTTACACAGGGGGGGACACCGGGGAGCTGTTTTTT; CDR3 protein: CATSYTGGDTGELFF
D gene: NA; J gene: TRBJ2-7; V gene: TRBV3-1; clone size: NA; CDR3 DNA: TGTGCCAGCAGCCGGGTCGGTCGGCGGGACGAGCAGTACTTC; CDR3 protein: CASSRVGRRDEQYF
D gene: NA; J gene: TRBJ1-2; V gene: TRBV4-3; clone size: NA; CDR3 DNA: TGCGCCAGCAGCCAAGAAAGGGGGGGGGAAGTCGGCTACACCTTC; CDR3 protein: CASSQERGGEVGYTF
D gene: TRBD2; J gene: TRBJ2-1; V gene: TRBV20-1; clone size: few; CDR3 DNA: TGCAGTGCTGGGCCTAGCGGGCTAAAAAGGGATGAGCAGTTCTTC; CDR3 protein: CSAGPSGLKRDEQFF
D gene: NA; J gene: TRBJ2-1; V gene: TRBV7-3; clone size: many; CDR3 DNA: TGTGCCAGCAGCGCCCCGATGGGGGTACAGTTCTTC; CDR3 protein: CASSAPMGVQFF
D gene: NA; J gene: TRBJ1-4; V gene: TRBV20-1; clone size: few; CDR3 DNA: TGCAGTGCTAGGGCAGGGGTGGGTGAAAAACTGTTTTTT; CDR3 protein: CSARAGVGEKLFF
D gene: TRBD1; J gene: TRBJ1-4; V gene: TRBV15; clone size: few; CDR3 DNA: TGTGCCACCACCTTAGGACAGGGGGAAAAACTGTTTTTT; CDR3 protein: CATTLGQGEKLFF
D gene: TRBD1; J gene: TRBJ1-4; V gene: TRBV20-1; clone size: NA; CDR3 DNA: TGCAGTGCCGCGACAGGGAGTAATGAAAAACTGTTTTTT; CDR3 protein: CSAATGSNEKLFF
D gene: NA; J gene: TRBJ1-2; V gene: TRBV15; clone size: NA; CDR3 DNA: TGTGCCACCAGCAACACCAGGACGTCAAGCTATGGCTACACCTTC; CDR3 protein: CATSNTRTSSYGYTF
D gene: TRBD2; J gene: TRBJ2-1; V gene: TRBV20-1; clone size: NA; CDR3 DNA: TGCAGTGCTACCACACTAGCGGGAGAGGGGAGGAATGAGCAGTTCTTC; CDR3 protein: CSATTLAGEGRNEQFF
D gene: NA; J gene: TRBJ1-3; V gene: TRBV6-5; clone size: NA; CDR3 DNA: TGTGCCAGCAGTCTGGGATTCCCTGGAAACACCATATATTTT; CDR3 protein: CASSLGFPGNTIYF
D gene: NA; J gene: TRBJ1-1; V gene: TRBV3-1; clone size: few; CDR3 DNA: TGTGCCAGCAGCCAAGGACCCAGGGACGCTTTCTTT; CDR3 protein: CASSQGPRDAFF
D gene: NA; J gene: TRBJ2-7; V gene: TRBV6-1; clone size: few; CDR3 DNA: TGTGCCAGCAGTGTACGACAGGTACACGAGCAGTACTTC; CDR3 protein: CASSVRQVHEQYF
D gene: TRBD2; J gene: TRBJ2-7; V gene: TRBV3-1; clone size: many; CDR3 DNA: TGTGCCAGCAGCCAAGGGACTAGCGGCTACGAGCAGTACTTC; CDR3 protein: CASSQGTSGYEQYF
D gene: NA; J gene: TRBJ2-7; V gene: TRBV28; clone size: few; CDR3 DNA: TGTGCCAGCAGTCCAGGTGGCGAAACCTACGAGCAGTACTTC; CDR3 protein: CASSPGGETYEQYF
D gene: NA; J gene: TRBJ1-6; V gene: TRBV7-9; clone size: NA; CDR3 DNA: TGTGCCAGCAGCGAACGAGGGGGGGGTCGCTCACCCCTCCACTTT; CDR3 protein: CASSERGGGRSPLHF
D gene: NA; J gene: TRBJ2-7; V gene: TRBV20-1; clone size: NA; CDR3 DNA: TGCAGTGCTAGAGACCCGGACAGTTACGAGCAGTACTTC; CDR3 protein: CSARDPDSYEQYF
D gene: NA; J gene: TRBJ1-1; V gene: TRBV12-3/TRBV12-4; clone size: many; CDR3 DNA: TGTGCCAGCAGTTTTGGTCATACGAACACTGAAGCTTTCTTT; CDR3 protein: CASSFGHTNTEAFF
D gene: NA; J gene: TRBJ2-1; V gene: TRBV5-1; clone size: many; CDR3 DNA: TGCGCCAGCAGCTTGGTACCGGGGAGCTCCTACAATGAGCAGTTCTTC; CDR3 protein: CASSLVPGSSYNEQFF
D gene: NA; J gene: TRBJ2-1; V gene: TRBV11-2; clone size: many; CDR3 DNA: TGTGCCAGCAGCTTAGAGGCCGCTTGGGGGAAGCAGTTCTTC; CDR3 protein: CASSLEAAWGKQFF
D gene: TRBD2; J gene: TRBJ2-7; V gene: TRBV10-2; clone size: NA; CDR3 DNA: TGCGCCAGCAGGACTAGCGGGGGCTCCTACGAGCAGTACTTC; CDR3 protein: CASRTSGGSYEQYF
D gene: NA; J gene: TRBJ1-4; V gene: TRBV6-6; clone size: many; CDR3 DNA: TGTGCCAGCAGTTACCTTATCGTCGGTGCGGGGAGTCTACTTAATGAAAAACTGTTTTTT; CDR3 protein: CASSYLIVGAGSLLNEKLFF
D gene: TRBD1; J gene: TRBJ2-4; V gene: TRBV7-6; clone size: many; CDR3 DNA: TGTGCCAGCAGCCCAGGACAGGGGACGCTAGCCAAAAACATTCAGTACTTC; CDR3 protein: CASSPGQGTLAKNIQYF